The rows below give T cell receptor beta chains drawn from one sample of a study of blood T cells in healthy people across ages. TCRdb redid the calling of the 5' RACE reads with MiXCR, one entry per CDR3 protein. The profile covers 850,000 to 1,000,000 distinct CDR3 sequences, with 51% appearing a single time and about a fifth taken by the ten largest. The sample taken for sequencing was blood. The receptors stem from an older woman in good health. CDR3s include the opening cysteine and the closing phenylalanine or tryptophan. Each record gives: J gene, clone size, V gene, D gene, CDR3 DNA, CDR3 protein. A D gene is named only where the DNA matches it firmly. Not every row has a clone size; where given, it reads once, few, many or a size class.

j_call: TRBJ2-3; clone_size: .; v_call: TRBV6-5; d_call: .; cdr3_nt: TGTGCCAGCACCATATTAGATACGCAGTATTTT; cdr3_aa: CASTILDTQYF
j_call: TRBJ2-7; clone_size: few; v_call: TRBV6-1; d_call: .; cdr3_nt: TGTGCCAGCAGTGAACCGGGAGCCTCCTACGAGCAGTACTTC; cdr3_aa: CASSEPGASYEQYF
j_call: TRBJ2-1; clone_size: .; v_call: TRBV20-1; d_call: .; cdr3_nt: TGCAGTGCAAACCGGGACTGGAGCTCCTACAATGAGCAGTTCTTC; cdr3_aa: CSANRDWSSYNEQFF
j_call: TRBJ2-1; clone_size: .; v_call: TRBV28; d_call: .; cdr3_nt: TGTGCCAGCAGTCGGGTAAATGAGCAGTTCTTC; cdr3_aa: CASSRVNEQFF
j_call: TRBJ2-7; clone_size: .; v_call: TRBV29-1; d_call: .; cdr3_nt: TGCAGCGTTGAAGAATCAGGGGTCGCGACCTACGAGCAGTACTTC; cdr3_aa: CSVEESGVATYEQYF
j_call: TRBJ1-1; clone_size: .; v_call: TRBV7-2; d_call: TRBD1; cdr3_nt: TGTGCCAGCAGCTCCCCCGTGGGGACAGCTCTCACTGAAGCTTTCTTT; cdr3_aa: CASSSPVGTALTEAFF
j_call: TRBJ1-2; clone_size: .; v_call: TRBV2; d_call: .; cdr3_nt: TGTGCCAGCAGTGAGGGGCAGGAGTGTGGCTACACCTTC; cdr3_aa: CASSEGQECGYTF
j_call: TRBJ2-5; clone_size: .; v_call: TRBV20-1; d_call: TRBD2; cdr3_nt: TGCAGTGCTATCGCCACTAGCGGGTACCTGGAGACCCAGTACTTC; cdr3_aa: CSAIATSGYLETQYF
j_call: TRBJ2-6; clone_size: .; v_call: TRBV20-1; d_call: TRBD1; cdr3_nt: TGCAGTGCCCCGACAGGGACTGGGGCCAACGTCCTGACTTTC; cdr3_aa: CSAPTGTGANVLTF
j_call: TRBJ1-4; clone_size: .; v_call: TRBV15; d_call: .; cdr3_nt: TGTGCCACCAGCAGAGATCGCAGGGAAGGAAAACTGTTTTTT; cdr3_aa: CATSRDRREGKLFF
j_call: TRBJ1-6; clone_size: few; v_call: TRBV6-5; d_call: .; cdr3_nt: TGTGCCAGCAGTTGGTCAGGGTCCTATAATTCACCCCTCCACTTT; cdr3_aa: CASSWSGSYNSPLHF
j_call: TRBJ2-2; clone_size: few; v_call: TRBV30; d_call: TRBD2; cdr3_nt: TGTGCCTGGAGTAGGCTAGCGGGAGCCGGGGAGCTGTTTTTT; cdr3_aa: CAWSRLAGAGELFF
j_call: TRBJ2-5; clone_size: .; v_call: TRBV7-9; d_call: .; cdr3_nt: TGTGCCAGCAGCTACTCCGGGACGGGCCTTACCCAGACCCAGTACTTC; cdr3_aa: CASSYSGTGLTQTQYF
j_call: TRBJ1-1; clone_size: .; v_call: TRBV12-3/TRBV12-4; d_call: .; cdr3_nt: TGTGCCAGCAGTAGGGGCCCAGGGAACACTGAAGCTTTCTTT; cdr3_aa: CASSRGPGNTEAFF
j_call: TRBJ2-7; clone_size: .; v_call: TRBV6-6; d_call: .; cdr3_nt: TGTGCCAGCAGTTACACGAAGGACTTCTCCTACGAGCAGTACTTC; cdr3_aa: CASSYTKDFSYEQYF
j_call: TRBJ2-1; clone_size: .; v_call: TRBV5-1; d_call: .; cdr3_nt: TGCGCCAGCACCTGGAGTACGGGAGCGAATTACAATGAGCAGTTCTTC; cdr3_aa: CASTWSTGANYNEQFF
j_call: TRBJ1-6; clone_size: .; v_call: TRBV4-2; d_call: .; cdr3_nt: TGTGCCAGCAGCCAAGGCGTGGCATTCTCAGGAAATTCACCCCTCCACTTT; cdr3_aa: CASSQGVAFSGNSPLHF
j_call: TRBJ1-2; clone_size: .; v_call: TRBV4-1; d_call: TRBD1; cdr3_nt: TGCGCCAGCAGCGCACAGGGGCGCTACACCTTC; cdr3_aa: CASSAQGRYTF
j_call: TRBJ1-5; clone_size: .; v_call: TRBV2; d_call: .; cdr3_nt: TGTGCCAGCAGCAGGGGTAATCAGCCCCAGCATTTT; cdr3_aa: CASSRGNQPQHF
j_call: TRBJ2-6; clone_size: once; v_call: TRBV4-3; d_call: .; cdr3_nt: TGCGCCAGCGGCCCTACTGGCCCAGGGGCTGGGGCCAACGTCCTGACTTTC; cdr3_aa: CASGPTGPGAGANVLTF
j_call: TRBJ2-7; clone_size: .; v_call: TRBV20-1; d_call: TRBD2; cdr3_nt: TGCAGTGTTAAGCCTCGCACTAGCGGCTTCTACGAGCAGTACTTC; cdr3_aa: CSVKPRTSGFYEQYF
j_call: TRBJ1-2; clone_size: .; v_call: TRBV4-1; d_call: .; cdr3_nt: TGCGCCAGCAGCCGTGAGAGGGGGAGTGGCTACACCTTC; cdr3_aa: CASSRERGSGYTF
j_call: TRBJ1-2; clone_size: .; v_call: TRBV9; d_call: .; cdr3_nt: TGTGCCAGCAGCGTAGAGGGGGGCATCTATGGCTACACCTTC; cdr3_aa: CASSVEGGIYGYTF
j_call: TRBJ2-3; clone_size: few; v_call: TRBV27; d_call: TRBD2; cdr3_nt: TGTGCCAGCAGTCCCCCTGCCAGACTAGCGGGAGTGGGAGATACGCAGTATTTT; cdr3_aa: CASSPPARLAGVGDTQYF
j_call: TRBJ2-7; clone_size: .; v_call: TRBV29-1; d_call: .; cdr3_nt: TGCAGCGTTGGGGACGGTCCTGACGACGAGCAGTACTTC; cdr3_aa: CSVGDGPDDEQYF
j_call: TRBJ1-2; clone_size: many; v_call: TRBV12-3/TRBV12-4; d_call: .; cdr3_nt: TGTGCCAGCTCCCGCGGCCAGCGAAGGAGTGGCTACACCTTC; cdr3_aa: CASSRGQRRSGYTF